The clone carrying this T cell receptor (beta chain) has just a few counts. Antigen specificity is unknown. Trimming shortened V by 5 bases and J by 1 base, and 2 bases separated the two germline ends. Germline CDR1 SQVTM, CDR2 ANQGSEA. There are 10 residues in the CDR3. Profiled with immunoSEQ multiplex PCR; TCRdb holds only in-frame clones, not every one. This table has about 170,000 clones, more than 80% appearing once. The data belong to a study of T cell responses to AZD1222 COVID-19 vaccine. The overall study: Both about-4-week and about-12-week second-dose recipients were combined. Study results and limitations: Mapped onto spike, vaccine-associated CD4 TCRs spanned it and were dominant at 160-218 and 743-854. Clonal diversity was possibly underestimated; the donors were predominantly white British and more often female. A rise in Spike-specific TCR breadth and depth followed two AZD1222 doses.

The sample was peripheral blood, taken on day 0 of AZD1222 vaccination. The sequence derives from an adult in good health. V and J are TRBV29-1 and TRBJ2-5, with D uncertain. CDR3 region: CSVLQETQYF. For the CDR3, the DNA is TGCAGCGTTCTCCAAGAGACCCAGTACTTC.